Following are 8 T cell receptor beta chains from one sample sequenced in a study of cytomegalovirus exposure and HLA in healthy donors. Amplification used 60 Vbeta primers and 13 Jbeta primers. TCRdb's table, derived via immunoSEQ multiplex PCR, lists solely in-frame clones and lacks some. The table includes about 140,000 clones, 73% detected once. The specimen was PBMCs. The receptor set was obtained from a woman in her 40s in good health and CMV-seronegative.

V is TRBV27 and J is TRBJ2-2; D is unresolved. From germline, CDR1 is MNHEY and CDR2 SMNVEV (reference sequence). The CDR3 totals 14 residues. Trimming took 8 bases from V and 0 from J, leaving 10 bases between them. CDR3 sequence reads: CASHSLANTGELFF. CDR3 nucleotide sequence: TGTGCCAGCCATTCGCTAGCGAACACCGGGGAGCTGTTTTTT.

J is TRBJ1-5 and V is TRBV6-1, with 12 bases that match TRBD1. Germline-derived CDR1 and CDR2 are MNHNS and SASEGT. The ends lost 2 bases at V and 9 bases at J; junction bases unmatched: 5. The CDR3 length is 15 residues. DNA for the CDR3: TGTGCCAGCAGTGAACTGGGACAGGGGGCTCGGCCCCAGCATTTT. This gives the protein CASSELGQGARPQHF.

The J gene is TRBJ1-2, the V gene TRBV9, with 10 bases identical to TRBD1. V lost 3 bases and J lost 8; bases outside the gene matches: 7. CDR3 length equals 14 residues. Germline CDR1 and CDR2: SGDLS and YYNGEE. This CDR3 reads CASSGTGGPDGYTF. The CDR3 DNA reads as TGTGCCAGCAGCGGGACAGGGGGACCGGACGGCTACACCTTC.

This chain links TRBV5-1 with TRBJ2-3; 8 bases are shared with TRBD2. The CDR3 extends over 14 amino acids. V was pared by 6 bases and J by 3 bases, with 6 bases of the junction left unmatched. Germline V CDR1 and CDR2: SGHRS, YFSETQ. The CDR3 loop is CASTFLAGTDTQYF. CDR3 bases: TGCGCCAGCACCTTCTTAGCGGGGACAGATACGCAGTATTTT.

The J gene is TRBJ2-6, the V gene TRBV18; 7 bases map to TRBD1. Germline loops: CDR1 KGHSH, CDR2 LQKENI. CDR3 length equals 19 residues. The V segment lost 5 bases and the J segment 0 bases; nucleotides outside the gene matches: 13. The CDR3 DNA reads TGTGCCAGCTCAGACAGGGACGAATACGTTCACTCTGGGGCCAACGTCCTGACTTTC. As protein: CASSDRDEYVHSGANVLTF.

This chain joins TRBV19 and TRBJ1-5; D is undetermined. Germline V lookup: CDR1 LNHDA, CDR2 SQIVND (reference sequence). CDR3 size: 13 residues. Trimming left V 0 bases short and J 11 bases short, with 11 bases between. CDR3 region: CASSIDHMEAQHF. The CDR3 coding sequence is TGTGCCAGTAGTATAGATCATATGGAGGCCCAGCATTTT.

V usage is TRBV19 and J usage is TRBJ1-5; the D gene is possibly TRBD1 (5 bases). CDR1 LNHDA and CDR2 SQIVND come from the germline V gene (reference sequence). V was trimmed by 6 bases and J by 3 bases, leaving 15 bases between them. This CDR3 comprises 15 residues. CDR3 bases: TGTGCCAGTAGCCAGGGTTCGAGTGCCAATCAGCCCCAGCATTTT. Protein sequence: CASSQGSSANQPQHF.

This sequence joins TRBV7-6 and TRBJ1-2; D may be TRBD1 (6 bases). Germline loops: CDR1 SGHVS, CDR2 FNYEAQ. With 5 bases removed from V and 6 bases from J, the gap between germline ends came to 16 bases. There are 14 residues in the CDR3. CDR3 in DNA: TGTGCCAGCAGCCCCAGGGGCGTGGGCAATGGCTACACCTTC. Amino acids: CASSPRGVGNGYTF.